This TCR beta chain was profiled in a study of OX40 agonist ivuxolimab in advanced cancers. The wider study: Those enrolled were 80% to 85% male, with a mean age of around 58 years and ages from roughly 20 to 85.

Method: immunoSEQ multiplex PCR; TCRdb's copy keeps in-frame clones and lacks some. This sample has 74,000 or so clones, with around nine tenths found just once. This clone is deemed large. As yet, its antigen is unknown. Notes on the study in general: Antigen specificity of clonally expanded peripheral T cells was not established.

Sequencing used CD4+ or CD8+ T cells sorted from blood, obtained in a trial of the OX40 agonist ivuxolimab. The sequence was collected from an adult with an advanced solid tumor such as melanoma, head and neck, liver or kidney cancer.

CDR3: CASTAGSNIQYF. The CDR3 DNA is TGTGCCAGCACGGCGGGGTCAAACATTCAGTACTTC. The chain carries TRBV28 and TRBJ2-4; D is perhaps TRBD2 (6 bases). The V gene's germline CDR1 is MDHEN and CDR2 SYDVKM. The germline V and J ends were trimmed by 7 bases and 6 bases, with 10 bases remaining between them. The CDR3 is made up of 12 amino acids.